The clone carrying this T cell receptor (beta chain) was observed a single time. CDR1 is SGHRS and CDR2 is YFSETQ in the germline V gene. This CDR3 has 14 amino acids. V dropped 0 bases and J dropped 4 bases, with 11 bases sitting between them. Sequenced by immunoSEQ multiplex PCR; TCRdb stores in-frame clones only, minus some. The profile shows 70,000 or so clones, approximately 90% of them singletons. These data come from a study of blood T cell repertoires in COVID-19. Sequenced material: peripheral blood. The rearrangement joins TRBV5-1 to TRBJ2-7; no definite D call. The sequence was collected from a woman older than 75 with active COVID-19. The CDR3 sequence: CASSLVGLNYEQYF. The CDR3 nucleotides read TGCGCCAGCAGCTTGGTTGGCCTTAATTACGAGCAGTACTTC.